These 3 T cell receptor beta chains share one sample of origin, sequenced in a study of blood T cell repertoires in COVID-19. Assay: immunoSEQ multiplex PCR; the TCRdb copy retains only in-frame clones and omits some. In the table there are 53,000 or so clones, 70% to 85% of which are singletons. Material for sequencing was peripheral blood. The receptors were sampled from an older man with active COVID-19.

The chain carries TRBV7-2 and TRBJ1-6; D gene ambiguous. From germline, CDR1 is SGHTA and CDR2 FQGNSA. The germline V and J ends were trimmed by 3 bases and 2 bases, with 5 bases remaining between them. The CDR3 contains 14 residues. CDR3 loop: CASSLRAYNSPLHF. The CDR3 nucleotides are TGTGCCAGCAGCTTGAGGGCCTATAATTCACCCCTCCACTTT.

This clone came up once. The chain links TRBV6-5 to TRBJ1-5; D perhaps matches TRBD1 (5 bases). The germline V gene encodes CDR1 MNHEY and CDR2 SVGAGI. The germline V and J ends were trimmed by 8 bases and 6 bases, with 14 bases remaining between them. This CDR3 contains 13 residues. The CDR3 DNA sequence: TGTGCCAGCTTGCAGGGTTGGGGTCAGCCCCAGCATTTT. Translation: CASLQGWGQPQHF.

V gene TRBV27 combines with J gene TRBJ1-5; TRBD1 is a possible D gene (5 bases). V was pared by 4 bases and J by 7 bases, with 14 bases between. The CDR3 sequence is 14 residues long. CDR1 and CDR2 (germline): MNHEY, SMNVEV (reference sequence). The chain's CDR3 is CASSWGGWGQPQHF. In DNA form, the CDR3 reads TGTGCCAGCAGTTGGGGGGGATGGGGGCAGCCCCAGCATTTT.